This is a list of T cell receptor beta chains from one sample in a study of metastatic and nonmetastatic thyroid tumors. TCRdb reprocessed the PCR reads via MiXCR. The table lists 80,000 to 85,000 clones, roughly an eighth of them singletons. Material: tumor tissue. Source of these receptors: a female donor with papillary thyroid cancer or a benign thyroid nodule (not recorded which). Some clones in this sample may be carry-over from other donors' samples. CDR3s include the opening cysteine and the closing phenylalanine or tryptophan. The D gene is left open where the match is weak. Size tells how often a clone was seen (once, few, many) or the class of an expanded clone, and some rows leave it out.

.	TRBV5-4	TRBJ2-7	many	CASSLDRALSYEQYF	TGTGCCAGCAGCTTGGACAGGGCCCTCTCCTACGAGCAGTACTTC
.	TRBV19	TRBJ2-6	many	CASSIKGSSGANVLTF	TGTGCCAGTAGTATAAAGGGCAGCTCTGGGGCCAACGTCCTGACTTTC
.	TRBV6-1	TRBJ2-3	many	CASSRLDIWYF	TGTGCCAGCAGTCGACTTGACATTTGGTATTTT
.	TRBV30	TRBJ2-7	many	CAWSPRLYEQYF	TGTGCCTGGAGCCCCCGACTGTACGAGCAGTACTTC
TRBD2	TRBV11-3	TRBJ2-5	many	CASSFRTSGAQETQYF	TGTGCCAGCAGCTTCAGGACTAGCGGGGCCCAAGAGACCCAGTACTTC
.	TRBV11-2	TRBJ2-2	.	CATTALGSNTGELFF	TGTGCCACCACGGCGCTCGGGTCGAACACCGGGGAGCTGTTTTTT
TRBD1	TRBV5-1	TRBJ2-6	many	CASSSPGQGDSGANVLTF	TGCGCCAGCAGCTCACCGGGACAGGGAGACTCTGGGGCCAACGTCCTGACTTTC
.	TRBV5-1	TRBJ1-1	many	CASSLRGIMNTEAFF	TGCGCCAGCAGCTTGCGCGGGATAATGAACACTGAAGCTTTCTTT
.	TRBV12-3/TRBV12-4	TRBJ2-1	many	CASSPGRRSPFNEQFF	TGTGCCAGCAGTCCAGGGAGGCGGAGCCCCTTCAATGAGCAGTTCTTC
.	TRBV27	TRBJ2-7	few	CASSEDSQAYEQYF	TGTGCTAGCAGTGAAGACAGCCAAGCCTACGAGCAGTACTTC
.	TRBV6-1	TRBJ1-4	many	CASSRTGDEKLFF	TGTGCCAGCAGTAGGACGGGGGATGAAAAACTGTTTTTT
.	TRBV28	TRBJ1-2	many	CASSPAGSSYTF	TGTGCCAGCAGTCCGGCGGGCAGCAGCTACACCTTC
TRBD1	TRBV3-1	TRBJ1-4	many	CASSQGVQGAEKLFF	TGTGCCAGCAGCCAAGGAGTCCAGGGGGCGGAAAAACTGTTTTTT
TRBD2	TRBV11-2	TRBJ2-3	many	CASSLGPGGDTQYF	TGTGCCAGCAGCTTAGGACCCGGGGGGGATACGCAGTATTTT
.	TRBV4-2	TRBJ2-1	.	CASSQDVSGSYNEQFF	TGTGCCAGCAGCCAAGATGTTAGCGGATCCTACAATGAGCAGTTCTTC
.	TRBV3-1	TRBJ1-6	many	CASSQAGRSYNSPLHF	TGTGCCAGCAGCCAAGCCGGGAGGTCCTATAATTCACCCCTCCACTTT
.	TRBV3-1	TRBJ1-2	many	CASINRAGGYTF	TGTGCCAGCATCAACAGGGCAGGGGGCTACACCTTC
TRBD2	TRBV7-3	TRBJ2-1	.	CASSLSQREYNEQLF	TGTGCCAGCAGCTTAAGCCAGCGGGAATACAATGAACAGTTATTC
TRBD1	TRBV4-1	TRBJ2-5	.	CASSQDGPGTGSIEETQYF	TGCGCCAGCAGCCAAGATGGGCCGGGGACAGGGTCGATCGAGGAGACCCAGTACTTC
.	TRBV6-1	TRBJ2-2	many	CASRTGRGTGELFF	TGTGCCAGCCGGACCGGACGCGGCACCGGGGAGCTGTTTTTT
.	TRBV12-3/TRBV12-4	TRBJ1-1	many	CASSFPAKEAFF	TGTGCCAGCAGTTTTCCGGCAAAGGAAGCTTTCTTT
.	TRBV20-1	TRBJ2-7	many	CSAPQGTWVQYF	TGCAGTGCTCCCCAGGGAACTTGGGTGCAGTACTTC
TRBD2	TRBV24-1	TRBJ2-5	few	CATSDPGLASDQETQYF	TGTGCCACCAGTGATCCTGGACTAGCGAGCGACCAAGAGACCCAGTACTTC
.	TRBV20-1	TRBJ2-3	many	CSATPGPHGDTQYF	TGCAGTGCTACACCGGGCCCGCACGGGGATACGCAGTATTTT
.	TRBV12-3/TRBV12-4	TRBJ1-1	many	CASRLQEHTEAFF	TGTGCCAGCAGGCTACAGGAGCACACTGAAGCTTTCTTT
.	TRBV6-1	TRBJ1-2	many	CASSTDTF	TGTGCCAGTTCAACCGACACCTTC
TRBD2	TRBV10-2	TRBJ2-1	many	CASSELAGVYNEQFF	TGCGCCAGCAGTGAACTAGCGGGAGTCTACAATGAGCAGTTCTTC
TRBD1	TRBV7-2	TRBJ2-2	many	CASSSPDRVNTGELFF	TGTGCCAGCAGCTCGCCGGACAGGGTGAACACCGGGGAGCTGTTTTTT
TRBD2	TRBV12-3/TRBV12-4	TRBJ2-1	many	CASSPGTSGSNEQFF	TGTGCCAGCAGTCCTGGGACTAGCGGGAGCAATGAGCAGTTCTTC